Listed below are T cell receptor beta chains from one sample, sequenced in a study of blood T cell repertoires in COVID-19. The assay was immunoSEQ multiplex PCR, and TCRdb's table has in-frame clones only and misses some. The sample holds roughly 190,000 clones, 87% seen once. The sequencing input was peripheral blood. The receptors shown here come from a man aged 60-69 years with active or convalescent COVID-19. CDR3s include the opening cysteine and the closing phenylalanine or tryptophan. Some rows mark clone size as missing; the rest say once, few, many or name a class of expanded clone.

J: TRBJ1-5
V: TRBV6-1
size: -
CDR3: CASSEVRGLQPQHF

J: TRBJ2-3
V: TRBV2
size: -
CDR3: CASSGGTGGTQYF

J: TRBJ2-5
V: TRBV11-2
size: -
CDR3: CASSPQTGGIEETQYF

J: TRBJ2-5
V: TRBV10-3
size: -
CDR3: CAIRGTSGQETQYF

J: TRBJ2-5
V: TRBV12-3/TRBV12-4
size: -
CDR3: CASSSGIQETQYF

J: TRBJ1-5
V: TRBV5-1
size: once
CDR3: CASSLLGQTNQPQHF

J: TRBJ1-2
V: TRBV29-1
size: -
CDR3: CSVEEGRGYGYTF

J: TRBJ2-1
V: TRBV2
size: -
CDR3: CASSETGYTYNEQFF

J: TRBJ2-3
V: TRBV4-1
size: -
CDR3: CASSQVPSGGAGTDTQYF

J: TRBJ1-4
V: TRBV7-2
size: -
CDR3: CASSSSRSDNEKLFF

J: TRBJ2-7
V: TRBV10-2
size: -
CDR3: CASTDTSYEQYF

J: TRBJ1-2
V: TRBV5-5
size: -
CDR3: CASSRRAGDRGDYGYTF

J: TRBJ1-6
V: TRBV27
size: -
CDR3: CASRQWDTNSPLHF

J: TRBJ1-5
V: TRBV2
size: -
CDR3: CASSALRGGGQPQHF

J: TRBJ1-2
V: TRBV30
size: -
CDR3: CAGAPGTGLVYGYTF

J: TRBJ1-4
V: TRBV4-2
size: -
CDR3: CASSQTAGPTNEKLFF

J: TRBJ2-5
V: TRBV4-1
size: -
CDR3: CASSQDGSGPEEETQYF

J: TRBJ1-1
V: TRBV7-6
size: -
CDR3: CASSLRTEAFF

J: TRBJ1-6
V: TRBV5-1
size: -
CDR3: CASSPFTGTVGSPLHF

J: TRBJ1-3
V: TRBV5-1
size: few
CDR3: CASSVNTGTGNTIYF

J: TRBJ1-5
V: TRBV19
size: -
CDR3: CASTEGGAWQPQHF

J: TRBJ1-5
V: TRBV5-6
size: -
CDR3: CASSLDRNQPQHF

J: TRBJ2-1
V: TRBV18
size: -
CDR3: CASSPPTGVTFDEQFF

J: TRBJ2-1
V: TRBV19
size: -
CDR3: CASSTTGGYNEQFF

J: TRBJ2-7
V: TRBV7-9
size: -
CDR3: CASSTSTGHYEQYF

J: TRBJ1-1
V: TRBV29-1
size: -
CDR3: CSVGNRGGTEAFF

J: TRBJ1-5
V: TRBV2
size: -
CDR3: CATRQEAHQPQHF

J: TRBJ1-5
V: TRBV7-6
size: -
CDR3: CASSVGGNSNQPQHF

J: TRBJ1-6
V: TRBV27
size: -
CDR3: CASSLRRDLRNSPLHF

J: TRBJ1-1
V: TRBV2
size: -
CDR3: CASSEALRGLGAFF

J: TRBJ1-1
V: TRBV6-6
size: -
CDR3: CASRNGQKNTEAFF

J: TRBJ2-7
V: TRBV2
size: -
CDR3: CASSWTGREQYF

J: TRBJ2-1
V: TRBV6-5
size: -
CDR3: CASTTGQYNEQFF

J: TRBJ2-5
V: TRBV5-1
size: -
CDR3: CASSFLAGGQETQYF

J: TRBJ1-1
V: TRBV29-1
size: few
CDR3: CSVEDWTGGRRAEAFF

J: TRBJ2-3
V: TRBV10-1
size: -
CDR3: CARWWGGRTNTQYF

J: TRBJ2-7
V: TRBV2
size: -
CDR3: CASVVSGTVSYEQYF

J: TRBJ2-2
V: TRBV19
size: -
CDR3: CASSIRLTALNTGELFF

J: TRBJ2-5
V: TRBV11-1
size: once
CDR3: CASSRDREETQYF

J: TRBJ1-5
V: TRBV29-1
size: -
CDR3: CSVAGQGANQPQHF

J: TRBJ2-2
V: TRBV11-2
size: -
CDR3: CASSLVGQGSTGELFF

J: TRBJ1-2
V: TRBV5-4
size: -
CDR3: CASSIDRGQGGYTF

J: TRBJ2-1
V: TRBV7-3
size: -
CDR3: CASSLASAQTNEQFF

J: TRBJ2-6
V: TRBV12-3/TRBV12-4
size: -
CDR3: CASSFSGANVLTF

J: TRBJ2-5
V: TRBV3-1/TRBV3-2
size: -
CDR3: CASSQDPSLTRKETQYF

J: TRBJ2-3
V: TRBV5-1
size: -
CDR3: CASSAGTGGTDTQYF

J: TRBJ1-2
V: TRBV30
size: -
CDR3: CAWSVRSNYGYTF

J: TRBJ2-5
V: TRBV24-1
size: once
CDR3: CATSDLRRGAGETQYF

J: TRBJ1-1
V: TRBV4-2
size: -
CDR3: CASSQDLVRGEAFF

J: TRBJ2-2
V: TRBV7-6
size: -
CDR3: CASSVGGLGTGELFF

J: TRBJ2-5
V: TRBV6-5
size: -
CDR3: CASSYAGGRETQYF

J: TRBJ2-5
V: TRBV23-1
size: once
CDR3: CAIHPLAAQETQYF

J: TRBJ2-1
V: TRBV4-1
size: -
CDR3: CASSQDNRGAFYNEQFF

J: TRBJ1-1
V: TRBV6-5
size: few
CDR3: CASSSRTGFEAFF

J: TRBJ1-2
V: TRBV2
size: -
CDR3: CASSVGGQGSYGYTF

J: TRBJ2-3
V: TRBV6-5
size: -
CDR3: CASSYADTRTDTQYF

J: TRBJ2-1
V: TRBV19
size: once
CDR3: CASSIGWNEQFF

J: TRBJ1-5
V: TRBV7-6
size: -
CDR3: CASSQDWNQPQHF

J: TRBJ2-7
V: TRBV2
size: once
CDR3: CASRPSRLAGGPEQYF

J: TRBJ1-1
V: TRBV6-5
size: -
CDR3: CASGRENTEAFF